What follows are 21 T cell receptor beta chains derived from one specimen sequenced in a study of cytomegalovirus exposure and HLA in healthy donors. The PCR contained 60 Vbeta and 13 Jbeta primers. The repertoire was sequenced with immunoSEQ multiplex PCR; TCRdb's copy has only in-frame clones and lacks some. The table has approximately 150,000 clones, 68% seen once; the top ten hold less than 3.5%. The specimen sequenced was PBMCs. Source of these receptors: a woman aged 40 to 49 in good health and CMV-seropositive.

V and J are TRBV7-3 and TRBJ2-5; TRBD2 matches 9 bases. The closer fit of TRBJ2-7 to the DNA end suggests the J call may be wrong. CDR3 length equals 14 residues. Per the germline V gene, CDR1 is SGHTA and CDR2 is FQGTGA. The CDR3 region has the DNA TGTGCCAGCAGCTTGGTTAGCGGGAGCGACGAGCAGTACTTC. Its translation: CASSLVSGSDEQYF.

The chain has TRBV7-2 and TRBJ2-7; the match to TRBD1 covers 7 bases. The CDR3 sequence is 15 residues long. The germline CDR1 and CDR2 sequences are SGHTA and FQGNSA. Trimming at V came to 5 bases and at J to 4 bases, leaving 11 bases not matched to a gene. DNA for the CDR3: TGTGCCAGCAGCCTCCTGACAGGGTGGGAATACGAGCAGTACTTC. Translation: CASSLLTGWEYEQYF.

There are a few counts of this clone. V and J are TRBV2 and TRBJ1-4, with a tentative D call TRBD1 (6 bases). The CDR3 consists of 13 residues. Germline V gene data show CDR1 as SNHLY and CDR2 as FYNNEI. V was shortened by 7 bases and J by 5 bases, with 11 bases between the two germline ends. The CDR3 region is CASKVTGNEKLFF. CDR3 DNA sequence: TGTGCCAGCAAGGTGACAGGCAATGAAAAACTGTTTTTT. Full variable domain (outside the CDR3, taken from reference TRBV2 and TRBJ1-4): EPEVTQTPSHQVTQMGQEVILRCVPISNHLYFYWYRQILGQKVEFLVSFYNNEISEKSEIFDDQFSVERPDGSNFTLKIRSTKLEDSAMYFCASKVTGNEKLFFGSGTQLSVL.

The table lists this clone with a few counts. This rearrangement joins TRBV4-1 to TRBJ2-7; D possibly corresponds to TRBD2 (5 bases). V was pared by 4 bases and J by 2 bases, with 15 bases between. This CDR3 has 15 residues. From germline, CDR1 is MGHRA and CDR2 YSYEKL. This chain's CDR3 is CASSPSDSPTYEQYF. CDR3 bases: TGCGCCAGCAGCCCCTCGGACTCCCCAACCTACGAGCAGTACTTC.

V is TRBV29-1 and J is TRBJ2-1; D is possibly TRBD1 (5 bases). CDR1 and CDR2 from the germline V gene are SQVTM and ANQGSEA. The CDR3 length is 12 residues. V lost 6 bases and J 8 bases, leaving 14 bases between the germline ends. The CDR3 reads CSVVRQGDEQFF. The CDR3 DNA follows: TGCAGCGTGGTGCGGCAGGGCGATGAGCAGTTCTTC.

The J gene is TRBJ2-3, the V gene TRBV5-1; TRBD2 aligns across 7 bases. CDR1 and CDR2 from the germline V gene are SGHRS and YFSETQ. The V and J ends lost 4 bases and 2 bases, in that order; junction bases with no gene match: 7. CDR3 length: 15 amino acids. CDR3 sequence reads: CASSPIAGFTDTQYF. The CDR3 DNA reads TGCGCCAGCAGCCCGATAGCGGGTTTCACAGATACGCAGTATTTT.

The gene calls are TRBV9 and TRBJ2-1, with a weak D call TRBD1 (6 bases). The CDR3 spans 15 residues. Trimming stripped 3 bases from V and 12 bases from J, with 22 bases between. CDR1 and CDR2 (germline): SGDLS, YYNGEE. The CDR3 loop reads CASSAGTRSPVGQFF. The CDR3 coding sequence is TGTGCCAGCAGCGCCGGGACAAGGTCCCCTGTTGGGCAGTTCTTC.

The rearrangement joins TRBV11-2 to TRBJ2-2; D remains ambiguous. Trimming left V 1 base short and J 2 bases short, with 5 bases between. Germline V CDR1 and CDR2: SGHAT, FQNNGV. The CDR3 loop spans 14 amino acids. The CDR3 DNA follows: TGTGCCAGCAGCTTAGTGAGCAACACCGGGGAGCTGTTTTTT. Amino acid sequence: CASSLVSNTGELFF.

The rearrangement links TRBV20-1 to TRBJ2-3; TRBD2 might be the D (5 bases). Trimming shortened V by 4 bases and J by 4 bases, and 6 bases separated the two germline ends. The CDR3 contains 11 residues. The germline V gene has CDR1 DFQATT and CDR2 SNEGSKA (reference sequence). Here the CDR3 reads CSATGSDTQYF. The CDR3 coding sequence is TGCAGTGCTACGGGATCAGATACGCAGTATTTT.

This chain connects TRBV19 to TRBJ2-1, with 13 bases that match TRBD2. The germline V gene encodes CDR1 LNHDA and CDR2 SQIVND (reference sequence). V trimming: 6 bases; J trimming: 9 bases; junction bases outside the gene matches: 8. This CDR3 is built from 15 residues. In nucleotides, the CDR3 is TGTGCCAGTAGGAGCGGACTAGCGGGAGCGGGTGAGCAGTTCTTC. Translating it yields CASRSGLAGAGEQFF.

The table lists this clone with a few counts. The chain recombines TRBV7-9 with TRBJ2-2; TRBD1 might be the D (6 bases). Germline assignment: CDR1 SEHNR and CDR2 FQNEAQ (reference sequence). V lost 6 bases to trimming and J lost 1 base, with 15 bases between them. CDR3 length: 16 residues. DNA for the CDR3: TGTGCCAGCAGGTGGGGCCTACAGGGGAACACCGGGGAGCTGTTTTTT. It is translated as CASRWGLQGNTGELFF.

The chain links TRBV5-4 to TRBJ2-5, with TRBD1 matching over 8 bases. Germline V gene lookup returns CDR1 SGHNT and CDR2 YYREEE (reference sequence). The CDR3 runs 14 residues. Trimming removed 1 base from V and 4 bases from J; junction bases left unmatched: 3. In nucleotides, the CDR3 is TGTGCCAGCAGCTTGCAGGGGGCGACAGAGACCCAGTACTTC. Amino acid sequence: CASSLQGATETQYF.

This clone came up a few times. The chain couples TRBV27 to TRBJ2-7; tentative D call: TRBD1 (5 bases). V shed 0 bases and J shed 3 bases, with 9 bases lying between them. The CDR3 sequence is 14 residues long. Looked up from germline, CDR1 is MNHEY and CDR2 is SMNVEV (reference sequence). The CDR3 loop is CASSLSGQNYEQYF. CDR3 bases: TGTGCCAGCAGTTTATCGGGGCAGAACTACGAGCAGTACTTC.

The chain is built from TRBV10-3 and TRBJ1-2; a possible D gene is TRBD1 (5 bases). V lost 2 bases and J 8 bases, leaving 12 bases between the germline ends. Germline CDR1 and CDR2: ENHRY and SYGVKD. This CDR3 region has 13 residues. CDR3 sequence: CAISEDSGRGYTF. CDR3 DNA: TGTGCCATCAGTGAGGACAGTGGCAGAGGCTACACCTTC.

Points on this clone: At one boundary the junction diverges from the germline segment, which might be a read error. The chain has TRBV6-6 and TRBJ1-2; 7 bases align to TRBD1. The CDR3 is made up of 10 amino acids. Per the germline V gene, CDR1 is MNHNY and CDR2 is SVGAGI (reference sequence). CDR3 sequence reads: CASGGTDYPF. In nucleotides, the CDR3 is TGTGCCAGCGGGGGGACAGACTACCCCTTC.

The chain joins TRBV9 to TRBJ1-4; a possible D gene is TRBD1 (5 bases). Trimming pared 4 bases from V and 5 bases from J, leaving 18 bases between. CDR1 and CDR2 (germline): SGDLS, YYNGEE. This CDR3 comprises 16 residues. CDR3 loop: CASSPGTMVGNEKLFF. CDR3 coding DNA: TGTGCCAGCAGCCCCGGGACTATGGTTGGCAATGAAAAACTGTTTTTT.

The V gene is TRBV9, the J gene TRBJ2-2; 7 bases line up with TRBD1. Germline-derived CDR1 and CDR2 are SGDLS and YYNGEE. The CDR3 covers 16 residues. Losses at the gene ends were 4 bases for V and 2 bases for J; bases not matched to a gene: 8. CDR3 amino acids: CASSPRTGDNTGELFF. The CDR3, as DNA: TGTGCCAGCAGCCCGCGGACAGGCGACAACACCGGGGAGCTGTTTTTT.

The chain joins TRBV7-3 to TRBJ2-1, with D hard to call. Trimming left V 5 bases short and J 15 bases short, with 23 bases between. Germline CDR1 reads SGHTA; CDR2 reads FQGTGA. There are 14 residues in the CDR3. CDR3 DNA sequence: TGTGCCAGCAGCCCGCGGTCGAGCCCCGCTACCCTGTTCTTC. This sequence encodes CASSPRSSPATLFF.

V is TRBV7-8 and J is TRBJ1-2; 7 bases map to TRBD1. This CDR3 comprises 15 residues. Germline values: CDR1 SGHVS, CDR2 FQNEAQ. V shed 5 bases and J 2 bases; nucleotides not matched to a gene: 8. CDR3 sequence (DNA): TGTGCCAGCAGCCACGAAACAGGGGTCAACTATGGCTACACCTTC. It encodes CASSHETGVNYGYTF.

This clone was picked up one time. The gene calls are TRBV9 and TRBJ2-5, with 16 bases aligning to TRBD2. This CDR3 spans 18 amino acids. CDR1 and CDR2 from the germline V gene are SGDLS and YYNGEE. V shed 4 bases, J shed 5 bases, and the junction held 11 bases outside the gene matches. The CDR3 loop is CASSHPLGLAGGGETQYF. The CDR3 coding sequence is TGTGCCAGCAGCCACCCTCTGGGACTAGCGGGGGGGGGTGAGACCCAGTACTTC.

This clone occurred a few times. The rearrangement uses TRBV19 and TRBJ2-7; a weak D match, TRBD2 (6 bases). The V end was cut by 8 bases, the J end by 3 bases, with 11 bases between. The CDR3 has 12 residues. Germline V gene lookup returns CDR1 LNHDA and CDR2 SQIVND (reference sequence). DNA of the CDR3: TGTGCCAGTTCGGGGGTGAGCTACGAGCAGTACTTC. Protein product: CASSGVSYEQYF.